This T cell receptor beta chain was documented in a study of response to subunit inactivated influenza vaccine. The sample holds a few counts of this clonotype. TCRdb processed the RT-PCR reads anew with MiXCR; each CDR3 protein has one entry. The sample yields more than 550,000 distinct CDR3 sequences, approximately 11% seen once. These same data were also listed under a study on T cells expressing NK-cell markers. That report notes: Libraries used 5'RACE template switching adding universal primer site and UMIs. Among CD8+ T cells from over 5 donors, dominant NKG2C+ clonotypes accounted for roughly 1.0-8%. Four of the donors also had these clonotypes leading their CD3+CD56-NKG2C+ fraction.

The input for sequencing was PBMCs from blood, taken on the day of vaccination. The sequence derives from a man aged 50 to 59 who received an inactivated influenza vaccine.

The CDR3 is CASSQDVPGHSTDTQYF. CDR3 bases: TGCGCCAGCAGCCAAGACGTACCGGGACACAGCACAGATACGCAGTATTTT. The genes are TRBV4-3 and TRBJ2-3, with D possibly matching TRBD1 (6 bases). The length of the CDR3 is 17 residues. Germline V CDR1 and CDR2: LGHNA, YSLEER. Trimming pared 0 bases from V and 0 bases from J, leaving 13 bases between.